The sample holds a few counts of the clone carrying this T cell receptor (beta chain). Without the conserved terminal phenylalanine or tryptophan, this CDR3 likely stems from a read error. TCRdb re-derived calls from the PCR reads in MiXCR, one entry per CDR3 protein. The sample shows hundreds of thousands of distinct CDR3 sequences, over 25% of them seen only once. In the sort, naive CD8 T cells were defined as CD8+CD4-CCR7+CD45RA+. The data belong to a study of molecular identifiers for immune sequencing clone quantification. The CDR3 consists of 15 residues. This sequence originates from a human donor in good health. Some libraries in this study had Jurkat cell RNA spiked in. The J gene is TRBJ1-4, the V gene TRBV5-3; possibly TRBD1 for D (5 bases). TRBV5-3 is noted as an ORF with a role that remains uncertain. Sequenced: naive CD8+ T cells from blood, with Jurkat cell RNA spiked in. Subset noted: FACS-sorted CD8+CD4-CCR7+CD45RA+ naive T cells. DNA for the CDR3: TGTGCCAGCAGCTTAACCGGGACGGGAAATGAAAAACTGTTTTCT. This sequence encodes CASSLTGTGNEKLFS.